The 5 T cell receptor beta chains in this list originate from one sample, sequenced in a study of blood T cell repertoires in COVID-19. Profiled with immunoSEQ multiplex PCR; TCRdb holds only in-frame clones, not every one. This table has 100,000 to 150,000 clones, around 86% appearing once. The sample comprised peripheral blood. The source of these receptors is a woman in her sixties or seventies with COVID-19, enrolled during active disease.

The chain uses TRBV28 and TRBJ2-7; 9 bases match TRBD1. The junction had 2 bases not matched to a gene; V was cut back by 5 bases and J by 3 bases. This CDR3 has 13 amino acids. The germline V gene encodes CDR1 MDHEN and CDR2 SYDVKM. Here the CDR3 DNA reads TGTGCCAGCAGTCCGGACAGGGGCTACGAGCAGTACTTC. Protein: CASSPDRGYEQYF.

The CDR3 sequence: CASSLKTANTEAFF. The CDR3 DNA follows: TGTGCCAGCAGCTTAAAGACTGCGAACACTGAAGCTTTCTTT. The chain links TRBV7-9 to TRBJ1-1; D gene uncertain. Germline-derived CDR1 and CDR2 are SEHNR and FQNEAQ (reference sequence). The CDR3 has 14 residues. V was clipped by 2 bases and J by 1 base, with 8 bases between them.

This chain connects TRBV30 to TRBJ2-1, with 9 nucleotides matching TRBD2. CDR1 and CDR2 (germline): GTSNPN, SVGIG (reference sequence). This CDR3 region has 14 residues. The trim removed 3 bases at V and 5 bases at J, leaving 5 bases unmatched. As DNA, the CDR3 is TGTGCCTGGAGCTCCGGGACTAGCCACAATGAGCAGTTCTTC. Residues: CAWSSGTSHNEQFF.

This chain uses TRBV15 with TRBJ1-5; 8 nucleotides align to TRBD1. Germline CDR1 is LNHNV and CDR2 is YYDKDF (reference sequence). Trimming took 0 bases from V and 5 from J; bases not matched to a gene: 9. The CDR3 contains 17 residues. The CDR3 region has the DNA TGTGCCACCAGCAGAGATTATAACAGGGGGGGAGATCAGCCCCAGCATTTT. Translation: CATSRDYNRGGDQPQHF.

The J gene is TRBJ1-6, the V gene TRBV28; tentative D call: TRBD1 (6 bases). The CDR3 totals 14 residues. Germline V gives CDR1 MDHEN, CDR2 SYDVKM. Trimming left V 3 bases short and J 9 bases short, with 12 bases between. CDR3 in DNA: TGTGCCAGCAGTTTTACGACAGGTAGTTCACCCCTCCACTTT. It yields the protein CASSFTTGSSPLHF.